The 20 T cell receptor beta chains reported below all come from one sample, sequenced in a study of molecular identifiers for immune sequencing clone quantification. Using its own MiXCR run on the PCR reads, TCRdb lists one record per CDR3 protein. Of some 590,000 distinct CDR3 sequences listed, approximately 24% are singletons. Sequencing input: naive CD8+ T cells from blood, with Jurkat cell RNA spiked in. Subset specified: FACS-sorted CD8+CD4-CCR7+CD45RA+ naive T cells. These receptor sequences come from a human donor in good health. Some libraries in this study had Jurkat cell RNA spiked in.

With regard to this clonotype: A much larger clonotype is one base distant, so this may be a read error. The genes are TRBV28 and TRBJ2-5, with a weak D call TRBD2 (5 bases). Trimming pared 11 bases from V and 0 bases from J, leaving 16 bases between. Germline values: CDR1 MDHEN, CDR2 SYDVKM. The CDR3 spans 14 residues. Here the CDR3 reads CAGGYRRYQETQYF. CDR3 coding DNA: TGTGCCGGCGGTTATAGGAGGTACCAAGAGACCCAGTACTTC.

This clonotype was counted many times. This chain uses TRBV29-1 with TRBJ2-7, with D possibly matching TRBD2 (7 bases). CDR1 SQVTM and CDR2 ANQGSEA come from the germline V gene. The CDR3 spans 16 residues. V was shortened by 1 base and J by 5 bases, with 21 bases between the two germline ends. CDR3 protein: CSVEGTVGGASHEQYF. CDR3 bases: TGCAGCGTTGAAGGCACGGTAGGGGGGGCGTCGCACGAGCAGTACTTC.

This clonotype was picked up a small number of times. J is TRBJ1-2 and V is TRBV29-1, with unresolved D. Trimming removed 0 bases at V and 6 bases at J, with 11 bases between. The CDR3 sequence is 13 residues long. The germline V gene has CDR1 SQVTM and CDR2 ANQGSEA. The CDR3 DNA is TGCAGCGTTGAAGAGACTGACCGTCATGGCTACACCTTC. Translation: CSVEETDRHGYTF.

This chain connects TRBV5-6 to TRBJ1-1; 7 bases line up with TRBD1. The CDR3 length is 17 residues. Germline assignment: CDR1 SGHDT and CDR2 YYEEEE. Losses at the gene ends were 4 bases for V and 12 bases for J; bases not matched to a gene: 24. Here the CDR3 reads CASSLGDRVVQNTKTFF. The CDR3 DNA reads as TGTGCCAGCAGCCTCGGAGACAGGGTTGTACAAAACACTAAAACTTTCTTT.

The chain uses TRBV7-9 and TRBJ1-4; D may be TRBD1 (6 bases). CDR1 and CDR2 from the germline V gene are SEHNR and FQNEAQ (reference sequence). V was trimmed by 5 bases and J by 0 bases, leaving 10 bases between them. The CDR3 sequence is 15 residues long. The CDR3 reads CASSNRVATNEKLFF. The DNA of the CDR3 is TGTGCCAGCAGCAACAGGGTTGCAACTAATGAAAAACTGTTTTTT.

This clonotype appeared many times. The chain couples TRBV16 to TRBJ1-2, with D possibly matching TRBD1 (6 bases). Germline CDR1 and CDR2: KGHSY and FQNENV. The CDR3 has 13 amino acids. V shed 2 bases and J shed 4 bases, with 8 bases lying between them. The CDR3: CASSQGQFYGYTF. DNA of the CDR3: TGTGCCAGCAGCCAAGGACAGTTCTATGGCTACACCTTC.

This sequence joins TRBV29-1 and TRBJ2-1; D ambiguous. The V end lost 5 bases, the J end lost 4 bases, and 18 bases lay between the germline ends. The germline V gene has CDR1 SQVTM and CDR2 ANQGSEA. The CDR3 sequence is 15 residues long. For the CDR3, the DNA is TGCAGCGTTCAATACCCAAGGCTCTCTTACAATGAGCAGTTCTTC. It yields the protein CSVQYPRLSYNEQFF.

This clonotype was recorded a few times. The CDR3: CASSRRDRFYGYTF. For the CDR3, the DNA is TGTGCCAGCAGTCGCCGGGACAGATTCTATGGCTACACCTTC. The chain uses TRBV5-6 and TRBJ1-2, with TRBD1 identical over 7 bases. The CDR3 is made up of 14 amino acids. V gave up 5 bases and J gave up 4 bases; unmatched junction bases: 8. CDR1 is SGHDT and CDR2 is YYEEEE in the germline V gene.

In this sample, this clonotype turned up a few times. The rearrangement uses TRBV30 and TRBJ2-1; 12 nucleotides align to TRBD2. With V trimmed by 2 bases and J by 8 bases, 4 bases remained unmatched. The CDR3 has 14 amino acids. CDR1 GTSNPN and CDR2 SVGIG come from the germline V gene (reference sequence). This chain's CDR3 is CAWSWTSGKDEQFF. CDR3 sequence (DNA): TGTGCCTGGAGTTGGACTAGCGGGAAGGATGAGCAGTTCTTC.

Regarding this clonotype: Possible read error: a much larger clone is one base away. The chain carries TRBV30 and TRBJ2-3; the D gene could be TRBD1 or TRBD2 (6 bases each). This CDR3 has 14 residues. CDR1 and CDR2 (germline): GTSNPN, SVGIG (reference sequence). V lost 3 bases to trimming and J lost 2 bases, with 12 bases between them. CDR3 protein: CAWSRGRTTDTQYF. The CDR3, as DNA: TGTGCCTGGAGCCGGGGGCGGACCACAGATACGCAGTATTTT.

With respect to this clonotype: This clone may be a read error of a much larger clone one base away. The conserved closing phenylalanine or tryptophan is absent in this CDR3, likely reflecting a read error. The chain has TRBV7-2 and TRBJ2-7; D is unresolved. Looked up from germline, CDR1 is SGHTA and CDR2 is FQGNSA. This CDR3 has 13 amino acids. V was pared by 1 base and J by 8 bases, with 12 bases between. CDR3 nucleotide sequence: TGTGCCAGCAGCTTAGGTCGGCCTGGTCAGCAGTACTCC. It translates to CASSLGRPGQQYS.

Regarding this clonotype: The junction departs from the called germline gene at one end, perhaps through a read error. This sequence joins TRBV18 and TRBJ2-2; D gene ambiguous. The germline V gene encodes CDR1 KGHSH and CDR2 LQKENI. The CDR3 has 17 amino acids. CDR3 sequence reads: CACSPFGRHENTGELFF. The CDR3 DNA follows: TGTGCCTGCTCACCATTCGGGCGGCACGAGAACACCGGGGAGCTGTTTTTT.

A word on this clonotype: It may be a read error: a sequence one base away is much more abundant. The chain carries TRBV2 and TRBJ2-3, with 12 bases identical to TRBD2. Unmatched junction bases numbered 10, after V lost 11 bases and J lost 4 bases. The CDR3 sequence is 15 residues long. In germline, CDR1 is SNHLY, CDR2 FYNNEI. The CDR3 DNA is TGTGCCGGCAATTCGGGACTAGCGGGCGCAGATACGCAGTATTTT. Amino acid sequence: CAGNSGLAGADTQYF.

This clonotype has ten or more counts. The CDR3 sequence is CASSLTGSNQPQHF. The CDR3 DNA reads TGTGCCAGCAGTTTAACAGGGAGCAATCAGCCCCAGCATTTT. This chain uses TRBV7-9 with TRBJ1-5; possibly TRBD1 for D (6 bases). The germline CDR1 and CDR2 sequences are SEHNR and FQNEAQ (reference sequence). Trimming pared 6 bases from V and 1 base from J, leaving 10 bases between. This CDR3 is 14 amino acids long.

Comments on this clonotype: One base away lies a much larger clone, so this may be a sequencing read error. V and J are TRBV4-3 and TRBJ2-7, with 7 bases matching TRBD1. The CDR3 extends over 14 amino acids. Germline-derived CDR1 and CDR2 are LGHNA and YSLEER. Trimming took 2 bases from V and 2 from J; bases not matched to a gene: 3. CDR3 nucleotide sequence: TGCGCCAGCAGCCAAAACACAGGGGCCTACGAGCAGTACTTC. Protein sequence: CASSQNTGAYEQYF.

The chain combines TRBV11-2 with TRBJ1-5; D is ambiguous. This CDR3 spans 13 amino acids. Trimming removed 4 bases from V and 7 bases from J, with 11 bases in between. Germline lookup yields CDR1 SGHAT and CDR2 FQNNGV. The CDR3: CASSSSPLQPQHF. The CDR3 nucleotides are TGTGCCAGCAGCTCGAGCCCCCTCCAGCCCCAGCATTTT.

The chain is built from TRBV21-1 and TRBJ1-1; the DNA was not compared with TRBD1, the D call given in the table. TRBV21-1 is listed as a pseudogene. The CDR3 extends over 16 amino acids. This CDR3 reads CASSKEGKGDLTEAFF. In DNA form, the CDR3 reads TGTGCCAGCAGCAAAGAGGGAAAGGGGGATTTGACTGAAGCTTTCTTT.

The chain employs TRBV9 and TRBJ1-2, with TRBD1 matching over 7 bases. This CDR3 is built from 17 residues. V lost 2 bases, J lost 5 bases, and 15 bases stayed unmatched. Germline lookup yields CDR1 SGDLS and CDR2 YYNGEE. The CDR3 loop reads CASSVFAGTVDHYGYTF. The CDR3 bases are TGTGCCAGCAGCGTTTTCGCCGGGACAGTAGATCATTATGGCTACACCTTC. The variable domain in full, with the rest retrieved from reference TRBV9 and TRBJ1-2, is DSGVTQTPKHLITATGQRVTLRCSPRSGDLSVYWYQQSLDQGLQFLIQYYNGEERAKGNILERFSAQQFPDLHSELNLSSLELGDSALYFCASSVFAGTVDHYGYTFGSGTRLTVV.

This clonotype has ten or more counts. J is TRBJ1-6 and V is TRBV27; D ambiguous. The CDR3 loop spans 14 amino acids. V was clipped by 3 bases and J by 0 bases, with 3 bases between them. CDR1 and CDR2 (germline): MNHEY, SMNVEV (reference sequence). The CDR3 coding sequence is TGTGCCAGCAGTTTGGTCTCCTATAATTCACCCCTCCACTTT. The encoded protein is CASSLVSYNSPLHF.

Remarks on this clonotype: At one boundary the junction diverges from the germline segment, which might be a read error. In DNA, the CDR3 is TGTGCCAGCAATGAAATAGGGAATCGTGGCTACACCTTC. This sequence encodes CASNEIGNRGYTF. This sequence joins TRBV2 and TRBJ1-2; no clear D gene. Germline values: CDR1 SNHLY, CDR2 FYNNEI. The CDR3 covers 13 residues.